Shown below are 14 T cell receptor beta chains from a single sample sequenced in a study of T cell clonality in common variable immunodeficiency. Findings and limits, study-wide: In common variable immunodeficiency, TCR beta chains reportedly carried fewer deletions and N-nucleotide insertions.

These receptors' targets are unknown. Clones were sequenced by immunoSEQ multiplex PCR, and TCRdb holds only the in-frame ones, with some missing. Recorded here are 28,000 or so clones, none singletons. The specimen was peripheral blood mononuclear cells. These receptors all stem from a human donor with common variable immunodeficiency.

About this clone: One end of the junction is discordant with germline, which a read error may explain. The covered CDR3 bases are TGTGCCAGCAGGGGACAGGGCACTAAGGAAAAA. Amino acid sequence: CASRGQGTKEK. The full CDR3 protein is CASRGQGTKEKLFF. V usage is TRBV2 and J usage is TRBJ1-4, with 9 bases aligning to TRBD1. The read ends 3 residues early relative to the CDR3; the germline J gene fills the gap. CDR3 length: 14 amino acids. CDR1 SNHLY and CDR2 FYNNEI come from the germline V gene.

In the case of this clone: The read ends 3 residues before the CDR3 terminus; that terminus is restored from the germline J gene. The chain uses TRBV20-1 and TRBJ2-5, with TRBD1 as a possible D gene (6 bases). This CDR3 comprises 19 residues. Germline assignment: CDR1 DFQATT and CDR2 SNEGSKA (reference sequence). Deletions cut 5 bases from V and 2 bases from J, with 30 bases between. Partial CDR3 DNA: TGCAGTGCTCTGATGGGGGTCAGGGGAATTTCGAATGGGCAAGAGACC. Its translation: CSALMGVRGISNGQET. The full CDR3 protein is CSALMGVRGISNGQETQYF.

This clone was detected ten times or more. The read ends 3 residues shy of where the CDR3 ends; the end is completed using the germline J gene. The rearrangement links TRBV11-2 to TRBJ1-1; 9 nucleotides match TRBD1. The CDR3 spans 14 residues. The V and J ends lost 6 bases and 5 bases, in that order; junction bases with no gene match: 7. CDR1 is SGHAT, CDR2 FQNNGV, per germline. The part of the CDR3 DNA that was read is TGTGCCAGCAGGCAATACAGGGGGCTTACTGAA. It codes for CASRQYRGLTE. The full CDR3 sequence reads CASRQYRGLTEAFF.

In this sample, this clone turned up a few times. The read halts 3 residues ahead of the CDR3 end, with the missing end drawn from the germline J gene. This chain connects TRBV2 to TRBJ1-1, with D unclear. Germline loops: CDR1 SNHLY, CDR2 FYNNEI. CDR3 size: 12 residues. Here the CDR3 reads CASSRLGFEAFF. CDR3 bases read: TGTGCCAGCAGTCGGCTCGGGTTCGAA.

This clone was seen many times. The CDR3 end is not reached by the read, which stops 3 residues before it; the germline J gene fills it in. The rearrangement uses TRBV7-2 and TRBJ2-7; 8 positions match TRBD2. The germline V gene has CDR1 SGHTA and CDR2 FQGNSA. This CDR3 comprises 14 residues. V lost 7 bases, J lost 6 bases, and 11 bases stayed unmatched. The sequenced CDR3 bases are TGTGCCAGCATGGGTCCCGGGGGGGTCGGCGAG. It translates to CASMGPGGVGE. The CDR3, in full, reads CASMGPGGVGEQYF.

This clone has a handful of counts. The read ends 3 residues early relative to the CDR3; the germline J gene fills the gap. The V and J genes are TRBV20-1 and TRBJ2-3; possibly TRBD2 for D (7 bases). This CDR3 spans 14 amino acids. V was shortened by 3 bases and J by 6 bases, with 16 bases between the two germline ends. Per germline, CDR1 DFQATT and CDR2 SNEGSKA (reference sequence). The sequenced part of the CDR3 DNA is TGCAGTGCTAGCCCCGGGGGGCGGGACGATACG. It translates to CSASPGGRDDT. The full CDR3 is CSASPGGRDDTQYF.

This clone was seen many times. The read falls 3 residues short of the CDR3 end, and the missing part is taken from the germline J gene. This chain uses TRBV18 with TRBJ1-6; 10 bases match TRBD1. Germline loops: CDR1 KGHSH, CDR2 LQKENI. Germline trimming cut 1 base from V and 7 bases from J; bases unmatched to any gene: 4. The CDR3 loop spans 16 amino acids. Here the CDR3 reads CASSPLGTGDNSPLHF. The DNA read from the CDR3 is TGTGCCAGCTCACCACTTGGGACAGGGGACAATTCACCC.

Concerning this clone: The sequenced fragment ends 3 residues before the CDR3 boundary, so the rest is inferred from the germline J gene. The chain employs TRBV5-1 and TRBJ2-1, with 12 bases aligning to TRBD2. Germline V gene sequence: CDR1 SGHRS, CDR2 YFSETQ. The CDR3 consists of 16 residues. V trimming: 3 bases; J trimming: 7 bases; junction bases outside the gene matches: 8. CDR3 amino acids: CASSSFGTSGLNEQFF. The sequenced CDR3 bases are TGCGCCAGCAGCTCCTTCGGGACTAGCGGGTTAAATGAG.

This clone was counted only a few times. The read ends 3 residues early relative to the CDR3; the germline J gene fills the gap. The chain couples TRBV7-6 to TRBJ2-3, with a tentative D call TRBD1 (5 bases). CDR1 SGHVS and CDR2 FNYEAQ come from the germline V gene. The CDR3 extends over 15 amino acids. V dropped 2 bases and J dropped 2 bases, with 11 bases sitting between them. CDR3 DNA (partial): TGTGCCAGCAGCTTAACTGCAGGGTTCACAGATACG. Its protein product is CASSLTAGFTDT. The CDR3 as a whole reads CASSLTAGFTDTQYF. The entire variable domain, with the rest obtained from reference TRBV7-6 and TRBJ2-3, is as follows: GAGVSQSPRYKVTKRGQDVALRCDPISGHVSLYWYRQALGQGPEFLTYFNYEAQQDKSGLPNDRFSAERPEGSISTLTIQRTEQRDSAMYRCASSLTAGFTDTQYFGPGTRLTVL.

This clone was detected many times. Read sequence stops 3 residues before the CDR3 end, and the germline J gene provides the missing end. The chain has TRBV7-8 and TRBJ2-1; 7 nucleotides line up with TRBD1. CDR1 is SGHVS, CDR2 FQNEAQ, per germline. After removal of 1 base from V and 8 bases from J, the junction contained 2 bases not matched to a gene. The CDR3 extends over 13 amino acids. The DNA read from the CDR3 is TGTGCCAGCAGCTTAGGACAGGGCTATGAG. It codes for CASSLGQGYE. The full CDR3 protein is CASSLGQGYEQFF. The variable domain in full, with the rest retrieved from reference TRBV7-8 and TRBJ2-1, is GAGVSQSPRYKVAKRGQDVALRCDPISGHVSLFWYQQALGQGPEFLTYFQNEAQLDKSGLPSDRFFAERPEGSVSTLKIQRTQQEDSAVYLCASSLGQGYEQFFGPGTRLTVL.

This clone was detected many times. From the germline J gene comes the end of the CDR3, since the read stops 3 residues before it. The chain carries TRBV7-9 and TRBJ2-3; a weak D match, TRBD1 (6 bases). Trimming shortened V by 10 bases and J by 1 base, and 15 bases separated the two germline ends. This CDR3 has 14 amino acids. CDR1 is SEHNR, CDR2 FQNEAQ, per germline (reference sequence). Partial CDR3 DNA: TGTGCCACTGGAGACAGGACCCGCACAGATACG. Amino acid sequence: CATGDRTRTDT. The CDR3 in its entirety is CATGDRTRTDTQYF.

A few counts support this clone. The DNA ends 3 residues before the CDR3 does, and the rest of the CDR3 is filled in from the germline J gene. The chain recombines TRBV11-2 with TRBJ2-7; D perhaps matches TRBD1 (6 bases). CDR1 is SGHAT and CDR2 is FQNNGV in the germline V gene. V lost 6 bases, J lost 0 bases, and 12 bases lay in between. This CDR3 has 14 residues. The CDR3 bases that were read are TGTGCCAGCAGAAGCAGGGGAAACTCCTACGAG. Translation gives CASRSRGNSYE. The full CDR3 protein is CASRSRGNSYEQYF.

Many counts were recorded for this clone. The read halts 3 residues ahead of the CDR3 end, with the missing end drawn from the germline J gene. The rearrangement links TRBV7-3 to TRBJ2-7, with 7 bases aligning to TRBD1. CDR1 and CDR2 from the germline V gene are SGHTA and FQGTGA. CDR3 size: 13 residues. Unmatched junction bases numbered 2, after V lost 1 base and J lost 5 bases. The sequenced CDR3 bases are TGTGCCAGCAGCTTAAAAGGGGGCGACGAG. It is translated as CASSLKGGDE. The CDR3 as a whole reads CASSLKGGDEQYF.

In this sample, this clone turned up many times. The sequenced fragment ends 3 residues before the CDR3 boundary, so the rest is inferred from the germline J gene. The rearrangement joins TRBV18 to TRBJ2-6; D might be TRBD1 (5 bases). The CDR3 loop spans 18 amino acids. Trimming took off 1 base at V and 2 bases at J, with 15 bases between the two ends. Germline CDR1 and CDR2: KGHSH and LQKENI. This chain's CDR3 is CASSPQVGVGTGANVLTF. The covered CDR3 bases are TGTGCCAGCTCACCACAGGTAGGGGTAGGAACTGGGGCCAACGTC. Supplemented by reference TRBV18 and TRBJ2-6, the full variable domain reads NAGVMQNPRHLVRRRGQEARLRCSPMKGHSHVYWYRQLPEEGLKFMVYLQKENIIDESGMPKERFSAEFPKEGPSILRIQQVVRGDSAAYFCASSPQVGVGTGANVLTFGAGSRLTVL.